The 20 T cell receptor beta chains given below trace back to one sample, sequenced in a study of T-cell reconstitution after alpha-beta-depleted transplantation in children. A TCRbeta library incorporating unique molecular identifiers was prepared. TCRdb reanalysed the PCR reads using MiXCR and keeps one entry per CDR3 protein. The repertoire holds some 600,000 distinct CDR3 sequences, with about an eighth as singletons. The input for sequencing was PBMCs, mostly from graft donor cells, taken 360 days after TCRalphabeta/CD19-depleted stem cell transplant. The receptor source for this set is a male patient aged 5 to 17 who had a stem cell transplant for acute myeloid leukemia, so the T cells may come from the graft donor.

In DNA form, the CDR3 reads TGTGCCAGCACTAGCACCCGCCTTTTAGGGGCCTACGAGCAGTACTTC. Translated, it gives CASTSTRLLGAYEQYF. The chain couples TRBV2 to TRBJ2-7; D is perhaps TRBD1 or TRBD2 (5 bases each). CDR3 length equals 16 residues. Trimming stripped 7 bases from V and 2 bases from J, with 21 bases between. Germline assignment: CDR1 SNHLY and CDR2 FYNNEI.

The rearrangement uses TRBV10-3 and TRBJ2-7; the match to TRBD1 covers 7 bases. CDR3 length equals 12 residues. CDR1 is ENHRY and CDR2 is SYGVKD in the germline V gene. V lost 4 bases and J lost 6; bases outside the gene matches: 3. DNA of the CDR3: TGTGCCATCAGTGTACCAGGGGGCGAGCAGTACTTC. It yields the protein CAISVPGGEQYF.

The sample holds a few counts of this clonotype. The chain couples TRBV29-1 to TRBJ2-5; 8 bases line up with TRBD1. This CDR3 is built from 15 residues. Trimming took 6 bases from V and 5 from J; bases not matched to a gene: 14. Germline lookup yields CDR1 SQVTM and CDR2 ANQGSEA. Written as DNA, the CDR3 is TGCAGCGTGAGGCAGGGGGCGTTTCCGGGGGAGACCCAGTACTTC. Protein product: CSVRQGAFPGETQYF.

The gene calls are TRBV28 and TRBJ1-5; D may be TRBD1 (5 bases). CDR3 size: 14 residues. Germline V gene sequence: CDR1 MDHEN, CDR2 SYDVKM. Trimming stripped 6 bases from V and 5 bases from J, with 14 bases between. CDR3 sequence (DNA): TGTGCCAGCAGCATGCGGGGGATAGATCAGCCCCAGCATTTT. Translated: CASSMRGIDQPQHF.

V gene TRBV28 combines with J gene TRBJ1-1, with 8 bases lining up with TRBD1. CDR1 MDHEN and CDR2 SYDVKM come from the germline V gene. The V and J ends lost 5 bases and 4 bases, in that order; junction bases with no gene match: 6. The CDR3 consists of 14 residues. CDR3 sequence (DNA): TGTGCCAGCAGTCCGTGGACAGGGACCACTGAAGCTTTCTTT. It is translated as CASSPWTGTTEAFF. Using reference TRBV28 and TRBJ1-1 for the parts outside the CDR3, the full variable domain is DVKVTQSSRYLVKRTGEKVFLECVQDMDHENMFWYRQDPGLGLRLIYFSYDVKMKEKGDIPEGYSVSREKKERFSLILESASTNQTSMYLCASSPWTGTTEAFFGQGTRLTVV.

The chain employs TRBV4-3 and TRBJ2-4; the D gene is possibly TRBD2 (6 bases). Trimming cost V 1 base and J 5 bases, with 18 bases left between them. CDR1 and CDR2 (germline): LGHNA, YSLEER. The CDR3 runs 17 residues. The CDR3 DNA reads TGCGCCAGCAGCCAAGGAGGCCTTGTGGGCGGGGAAAACATTCAGTACTTC. It translates to CASSQGGLVGGENIQYF.

In its sample, this clonotype was seen a few times. The chain joins TRBV20-1 to TRBJ2-2; D is unresolved. The CDR3 contains 14 residues. V lost 4 bases to trimming and J lost 0 bases, with 9 bases between them. CDR1 and CDR2 from the germline V gene are DFQATT and SNEGSKA (reference sequence). The CDR3 reads CSATQPANTGELFF. DNA of the CDR3: TGCAGTGCTACACAGCCCGCGAACACCGGGGAGCTGTTTTTT.

The V call is TRBV4-3, the J call TRBJ2-7, with TRBD1 identical over 10 bases. This CDR3 has 14 residues. CDR1 LGHNA and CDR2 YSLEER come from the germline V gene. The junction had 9 bases not matched to a gene; V was cut back by 1 base and J by 12 bases. CDR3 nucleotide sequence: TGCGCCAGCAGCCAAGTCCCGGGACAGGGGTCTACGTACTTC. Amino acids: CASSQVPGQGSTYF.

In this sample, this clonotype turned up a few times. The chain carries TRBV5-1 and TRBJ2-7, with 8 bases that match TRBD1. Germline loops: CDR1 SGHRS, CDR2 YFSETQ. Losses at the gene ends were 2 bases for V and 1 base for J; bases not matched to a gene: 8. CDR3 length: 16 amino acids. The CDR3 reads CASSFIRGRGSYEQYF. Here the CDR3 DNA reads TGCGCCAGCAGCTTCATCAGGGGGCGAGGATCCTACGAGCAGTACTTC. The full variable domain, rest sourced from reference TRBV5-1 and TRBJ2-7, is KAGVTQTPRYLIKTRGQQVTLSCSPISGHRSVSWYQQTPGQGLQFLFEYFSETQRNKGNFPGRFSGRQFSNSRSEMNVSTLELGDSALYLCASSFIRGRGSYEQYFGPGTRLTVT.

The chain is built from TRBV29-1 and TRBJ2-7, with 10 bases lining up with TRBD2. Trimming at V came to 6 bases and at J to 0 bases, leaving 5 bases not matched to a gene. Germline V gene lookup returns CDR1 SQVTM and CDR2 ANQGSEA. There are 14 residues in the CDR3. In DNA form, the CDR3 reads TGCAGCGTAGGACTAGCGGTGAGCTCCTACGAGCAGTACTTC. Translation: CSVGLAVSSYEQYF.

The V call is TRBV15, the J call TRBJ2-7; D unresolved. V was trimmed by 0 bases and J by 5 bases, leaving 11 bases between them. CDR3 length: 14 residues. CDR1 and CDR2 from the germline V gene are LNHNV and YYDKDF (reference sequence). The CDR3 sequence is CATSREIQPNEQYF. DNA for the CDR3: TGTGCCACCAGCAGAGAAATACAGCCTAACGAGCAGTACTTC.

This clonotype was detected ten times or more. This chain joins TRBV6-5 and TRBJ2-7; D possibly matches TRBD1 or TRBD2 (5 bases each). CDR1 is MNHEY and CDR2 is SVGAGI in the germline V gene. This CDR3 is 15 amino acids long. With 6 bases removed from V and 9 bases from J, the gap between germline ends came to 24 bases. The CDR3 region has the DNA TGTGCCAGCAGCCCCGGGACCAGCCCGAAGAGTGTGCAGTACTTC. Its protein product is CASSPGTSPKSVQYF.

This clonotype turned up a few times. The chain employs TRBV20-1 and TRBJ1-5, with 7 bases fitting TRBD1. Germline loops: CDR1 DFQATT, CDR2 SNEGSKA (reference sequence). This CDR3 is 13 amino acids long. Trimming cost V 6 bases and J 11 bases; bases outside gene matches: 13. In DNA form, the CDR3 reads TGCAGTGCCCCACAGGGGAGCCTCGGGGCCCAGCATTTT. Its translation: CSAPQGSLGAQHF.

This clonotype was observed at least ten times. This chain links TRBV7-2 with TRBJ2-7, with 9 bases that match TRBD2. J lost 7 bases, V lost 8 bases, and 12 bases had no gene match. The CDR3 has 14 residues. Germline CDR1 reads SGHTA; CDR2 reads FQGNSA. CDR3 DNA sequence: TGTGCCAGCCGCGCGGGAGGGCCGTATTGGGAGCAGTACTTC. It yields the protein CASRAGGPYWEQYF.

This clonotype was seen ten or more times. The chain links TRBV24-1 to TRBJ2-5; 7 positions match TRBD1. The CDR3 is 13 residues long. The germline CDR1 and CDR2 sequences are KGHDR and SFDVKD. Trimming removed 6 bases from V and 5 bases from J; junction bases left unmatched: 5. Here the CDR3 DNA reads TGTGCCACCAGTCACAGGGGTGGCGAGACCCAGTACTTC. Encoded protein: CATSHRGGETQYF.

This clonotype was seen ten or more times. CDR3 in DNA: TGTGCCAGCAGTTTGAGGACTAGCGGGACAGGGGAGCTGTTTTTT. Translating it yields CASSLRTSGTGELFF. The chain couples TRBV12-3 or TRBV12-4 to TRBJ2-2; 12 bases fit TRBD2. This CDR3 has 15 amino acids. V shed 3 bases, J shed 8 bases, and the junction held 4 bases outside the gene matches.

In its sample, this clonotype was seen many times. The chain combines TRBV4-3 with TRBJ2-1, with D perhaps TRBD2 (6 bases). In germline, CDR1 is LGHNA, CDR2 YSLEER. The CDR3 is 16 amino acids. Between the trimmed V and J ends, which lost 0 bases and 0 bases, there was a span of 9 bases. The DNA for the CDR3 is TGCGCCAGCAGCCAAGATTTAGCGGTCTCCTACAATGAGCAGTTCTTC. The encoded protein is CASSQDLAVSYNEQFF.

Ten or more counts support this clonotype. This chain connects TRBV28 to TRBJ1-5, with 10 bases lining up with TRBD1. The CDR3 length is 16 residues. Per germline, CDR1 MDHEN and CDR2 SYDVKM. After removal of 9 bases from V and 5 bases from J, the junction contained 13 bases not matched to a gene. CDR3 bases: TGTGCCAGTAAAACTGGGGCGGGACAGGGGTATCAGCCCCAGCATTTT. Protein sequence: CASKTGAGQGYQPQHF. Full variable domain (remainder filled in from reference TRBV28 and TRBJ1-5): DVKVTQSSRYLVKRTGEKVFLECVQDMDHENMFWYRQDPGLGLRLIYFSYDVKMKEKGDIPEGYSVSREKKERFSLILESASTNQTSMYLCASKTGAGQGYQPQHFGDGTRLSIL.

As regards this clonotype: The junction differs from germline at one of its ends, possibly a read error. The J gene is TRBJ2-7, the V gene TRBV27; possible D gene TRBD1, 6 bases. This CDR3 comprises 13 residues. CDR1 MNHEY and CDR2 SMNVEV come from the germline V gene (reference sequence). CDR3 coding DNA: TGTGCCAGCAGTCGGATAGGGGGTTACGATCAGTACTTC. The encoded protein is CASSRIGGYDQYF.

This clonotype has more than one count but fewer than ten. This sequence joins TRBV4-2 and TRBJ2-7; D possibly corresponds to TRBD2 (5 bases). Per the germline V gene, CDR1 is LGHNA and CDR2 is YNFKEQ. The ends were cut back, 1 base at V and 7 bases at J, with 14 bases in the middle. The CDR3 sequence is 14 residues long. This CDR3 is CASSQGTAQVEQYF. The CDR3 DNA is TGTGCCAGCAGCCAAGGGACTGCCCAGGTGGAGCAGTACTTC.